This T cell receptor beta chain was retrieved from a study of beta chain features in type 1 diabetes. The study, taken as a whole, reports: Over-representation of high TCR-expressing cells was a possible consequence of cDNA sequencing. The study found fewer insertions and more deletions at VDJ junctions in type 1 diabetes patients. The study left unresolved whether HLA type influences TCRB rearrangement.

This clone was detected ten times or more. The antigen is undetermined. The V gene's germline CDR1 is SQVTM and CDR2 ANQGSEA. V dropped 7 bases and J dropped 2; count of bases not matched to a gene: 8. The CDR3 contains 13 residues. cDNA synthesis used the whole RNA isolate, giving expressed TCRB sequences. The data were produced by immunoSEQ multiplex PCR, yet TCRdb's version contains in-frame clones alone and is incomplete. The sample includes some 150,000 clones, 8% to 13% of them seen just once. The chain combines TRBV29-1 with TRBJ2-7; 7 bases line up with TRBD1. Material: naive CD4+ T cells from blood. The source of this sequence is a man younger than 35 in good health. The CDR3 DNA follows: TGCAGCGCCTCGGGACAGACAACCTACGAGCAGTACTTC. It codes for CSASGQTTYEQYF.